What follows are 5 T cell receptor beta chains derived from one specimen sequenced in a study of T cell responses to AZD1222 COVID-19 vaccine (dated by TCRdb to about 2021). The library was prepared using the immunoSEQ multiplex PCR assay. Imported from immuneACCESS, the table was reduced by TCRdb to in-frame sequences with V and J called. These copies leave out some clones; in studies compared against another copy, an unresolved V gene accounts for under half, and the cause of the remainder is not known. For this sample the table gives roughly 120,000 clones, of which 80% to 90% were detected only once. Around 3.9% of the sample is held by the ten biggest clonotypes. This sample's time point label indicates: baseline before first vaccination. The treatment or condition label on this specimen signifies: meningococcal conjugate vaccine given as trial control. Material: peripheral blood, obtained on day 0 of MenACWY control vaccination. These receptors were taken from an adult in good health.

The chain recombines TRBV11-2 with TRBJ1-1; 7 bases agree with TRBD1. Germline V gene sequence: CDR1 SGHAT, CDR2 FQNNGV. V shed 4 bases and J 5 bases; nucleotides not matched to a gene: 10. The CDR3 runs to 15 residues. The CDR3 DNA follows: TGTGCCAGCAGCTCCGGACACAGGGGCGGAACTGAAGCTTTCTTT. As protein: CASSSGHRGGTEAFF.

The chain employs TRBV5-1 and TRBJ2-3; D possibly corresponds to TRBD2 (5 bases). The V gene's germline CDR1 is SGHRS and CDR2 YFSETQ. The V gene lost 1 base and the J gene lost 4 bases, with 7 bases spanning the gap. The CDR3 loop spans 13 amino acids. CDR3 region: CASSLRSADTQYF. The CDR3, as DNA: TGCGCCAGCAGCTTGCGTAGCGCAGATACGCAGTATTTT.

This clone was seen once. The chain joins TRBV5-1 to TRBJ2-3; D possibly corresponds to TRBD2 (5 bases). This CDR3 contains 13 residues. Germline V gene lookup returns CDR1 SGHRS and CDR2 YFSETQ. Trimming left V 6 bases short and J 2 bases short, with 10 bases between. As DNA, the CDR3 is TGCGCCAGCATAGACGGGAACACAGATACGCAGTATTTT. Translation gives CASIDGNTDTQYF. The full variable domain, completed using reference TRBV5-1 and TRBJ2-3, is KAGVTQTPRYLIKTRGQQVTLSCSPISGHRSVSWYQQTPGQGLQFLFEYFSETQRNKGNFPGRFSGRQFSNSRSEMNVSTLELGDSALYLCASIDGNTDTQYFGPGTRLTVL.

The gene calls are TRBV2 and TRBJ2-1; TRBD2 matches 10 bases. CDR1 is SNHLY, CDR2 FYNNEI, per germline. The CDR3 is 15 amino acids. Trimming removed 6 bases from V and 8 bases from J; junction bases left unmatched: 10. The CDR3 protein is CASRPGERGGHEQFF. As DNA, the CDR3 is TGTGCCAGCAGGCCCGGGGAGCGGGGGGGCCATGAGCAGTTCTTC.

Written as DNA, the CDR3 is TGTGCCAGCAGTCCCAGGGGGCCCACATCCTACGAGCAGTACTTC. Translation gives CASSPRGPTSYEQYF. The chain has TRBV28 and TRBJ2-7; 8 nucleotides agree with TRBD1. In germline, CDR1 is MDHEN, CDR2 SYDVKM. The V gene end was trimmed by 5 bases and the J gene end by 1 base; junction bases not matched to a gene: 7. The CDR3 covers 15 residues. The variable domain in full, with the rest retrieved from reference TRBV28 and TRBJ2-7, is DVKVTQSSRYLVKRTGEKVFLECVQDMDHENMFWYRQDPGLGLRLIYFSYDVKMKEKGDIPEGYSVSREKKERFSLILESASTNQTSMYLCASSPRGPTSYEQYFGPGTRLTVT.